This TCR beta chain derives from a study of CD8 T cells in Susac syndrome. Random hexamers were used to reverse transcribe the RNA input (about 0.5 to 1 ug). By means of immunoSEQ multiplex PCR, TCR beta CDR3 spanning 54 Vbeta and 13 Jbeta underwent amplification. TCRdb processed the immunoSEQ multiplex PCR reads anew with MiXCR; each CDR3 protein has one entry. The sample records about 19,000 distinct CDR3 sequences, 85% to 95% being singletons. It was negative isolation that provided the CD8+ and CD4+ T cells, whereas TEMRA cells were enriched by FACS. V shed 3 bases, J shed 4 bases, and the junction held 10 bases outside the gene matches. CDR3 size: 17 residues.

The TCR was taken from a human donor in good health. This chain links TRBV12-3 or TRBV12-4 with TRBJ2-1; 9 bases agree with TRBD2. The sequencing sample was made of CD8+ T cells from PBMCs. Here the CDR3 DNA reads TGTGCCAGCAGTTTGACTAGCGGCTCTTTCAAGTACAATGAGCAGTTCTTC. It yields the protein CASSLTSGSFKYNEQFF.